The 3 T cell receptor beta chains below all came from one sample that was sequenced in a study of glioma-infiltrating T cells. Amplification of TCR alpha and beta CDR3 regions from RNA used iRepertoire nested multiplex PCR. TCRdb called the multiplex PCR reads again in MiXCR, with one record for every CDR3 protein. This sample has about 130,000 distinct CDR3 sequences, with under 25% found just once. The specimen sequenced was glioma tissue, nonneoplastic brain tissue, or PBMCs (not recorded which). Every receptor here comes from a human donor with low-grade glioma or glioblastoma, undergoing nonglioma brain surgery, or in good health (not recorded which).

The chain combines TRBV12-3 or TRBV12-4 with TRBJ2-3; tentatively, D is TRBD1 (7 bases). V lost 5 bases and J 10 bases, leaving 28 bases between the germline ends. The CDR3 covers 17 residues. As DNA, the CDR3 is TGTGCCAGCAGTCCCTCGACAGGGATCCCCGGGGAGGTCGCGCAGTATTTT. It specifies CASSPSTGIPGEVAQYF.

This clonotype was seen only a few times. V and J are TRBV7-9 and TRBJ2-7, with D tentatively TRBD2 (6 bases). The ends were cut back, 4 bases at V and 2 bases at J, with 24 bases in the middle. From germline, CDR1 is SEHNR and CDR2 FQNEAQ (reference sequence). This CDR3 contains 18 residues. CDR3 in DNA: TGTGCCAGCAGCTCCACCGCCCTCCGGGACTTTAAAACCTACGAGCAGTACGTC. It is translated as CASSSTALRDFKTYEQYV.

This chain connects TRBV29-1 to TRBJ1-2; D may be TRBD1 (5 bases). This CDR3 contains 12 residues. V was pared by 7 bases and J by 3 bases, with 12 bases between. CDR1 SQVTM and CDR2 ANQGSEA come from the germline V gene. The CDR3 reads CSGLTVYYGYTF. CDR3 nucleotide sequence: TGCAGCGGATTGACAGTGTACTATGGCTACACCTTC. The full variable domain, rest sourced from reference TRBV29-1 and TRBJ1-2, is SAVISQKPSRDICQRGTSLTIQCQVDSQVTMMFWYRQQPGQSLTLIATANQGSEATYESGFVIDKFPISRPNLTFSTLTVSNMSPEDSSIYLCSGLTVYYGYTFGSGTRLTVV.